This TCR beta chain is from a study of T cells in tuberculosis. Looking at the study overall: A South African cohort included IGRA-negative adolescents, latently infected IGRA-positive adolescents and adults with active tuberculosis. Within 7 days of starting treatment, or before, PBMC were stored.

General study findings and limits: Selection depended on which cryopreserved specimens were available.

With V trimmed by 10 bases and J by 8 bases, 10 bases remained unmatched. Per the germline V gene, CDR1 is ENHRY and CDR2 is SYGVKD. CDR3 length equals 13 residues. This clone was counted between two and nine times. The antigen is not known. Clones were sequenced by immunoSEQ multiplex PCR, and TCRdb holds only the in-frame ones, with some missing. The data show roughly 32,000 clones, 93% seen once. Noted time point: new active TB diagnosis, blood taken before or within 7 days of starting treatment. The sequence derives from an adult with tuberculosis. Sequencing used PBMCs, obtained at tuberculosis diagnosis. This sequence joins TRBV10-3 and TRBJ2-1; 8 bases line up with TRBD2. In DNA form, the CDR3 reads TGTGCCACCAGCGGGAGAAACACAGATGAGCAGTTCTTC. This gives the protein CATSGRNTDEQFF.